This is a list of T cell receptor beta chains from one sample in a study of preoperative IRX-2 immunotherapy in early breast cancer. The protocol was immunoSEQ multiplex PCR, while the TCRdb copy is restricted to in-frame clones and leaves out a portion. The sample includes 1,400 to 1,500 clones, approximately 63% of them seen just once. The specimen comprised tumor tissue, sampled before IRX-2 immunotherapy. These receptors were collected from a human donor with breast cancer. The CDR3 runs from the conserved cysteine through the conserved F or W. Fields, in order: V gene, D gene, CDR3 protein. A D gene is named only where the DNA matches it firmly.

TRBV18	NA	CASSPRSLEDTQYF
TRBV11-3	NA	CASSPPGPFNSPLHF
TRBV6-8	NA	CASILTGGNTIYF
TRBV11-3	TRBD1	CASSLIRMGDRNTEAFF
TRBV10-3	NA	CAISESSYGYTF
TRBV11-3	NA	CASSFLGGNTEAFF
TRBV19	NA	CASSISGLSNQPQHF
TRBV6-8	NA	CASSARDLTEAFF
TRBV6-8	TRBD1	CASSYGTGWFNYGYTF
TRBV6-8	NA	CASRPYNSPLHF
TRBV25-1	NA	CASSPGPNYGYTF
TRBV6-8	NA	CASNLLGQTNYGYIF
TRBV14	NA	CASSQFRDTEAFF
TRBV10-2	NA	CASSVSSGSTGELFF
TRBV25-1	NA	CASSELGPGGGYTF
TRBV6-8	NA	CASSYVARNTEAFF
TRBV28	NA	CASSRPSGGGPQSYGYTF
TRBV11-3	TRBD1	CASSTWQGDYGYTF
TRBV6-8	TRBD1	CAISYRGMNTEAFF
TRBV11-3	NA	CASSPVGISSYNEQFF
TRBV6-8	TRBD1	CASSNGQGRNQPQHF
TRBV6-8	NA	CASSIMLGETQYF
TRBV1	NA	CASSQGGEETQYF
TRBV29-1	TRBD2	CSVDGGLAGGVVWTQYF
TRBV25-1	NA	CASRSGELNTEAFF
TRBV28	NA	CASSQDSPEAFF
TRBV29-1	TRBD1	CSVATGAGNQPQHF
TRBV28	TRBD1	CASSFSRGSDELFF
TRBV18	NA	CASSPTRGSPKPIGAEETQYF
TRBV10-2	TRBD2	CASSGERGPGWEQFF
TRBV11-3	TRBD1	CASSFSGYGTGGADTQYF
TRBV11-3	TRBD1	CASSLGTGSANTGELFF
TRBV29-1	NA	CSVEPSGNYGYTF
TRBV6-8	NA	CASILGLRTEAFF
TRBV11-3	TRBD2	CASQKTSPDNEQFF
TRBV5-1	TRBD2	CASSLEPGLAETQYF
TRBV11-3	NA	CASSQDSSGNTIYF
TRBV7-5	NA	CASSSTDSYDEQFF
TRBV14	NA	CASSQGLSMATPNTF
TRBV11-3	NA	CASTDPDGTEVLYGYTF
TRBV11-3	NA	CASSLGRAPGYGYTF
TRBV11-3	TRBD1	CASSSNRGLNEKLFF
TRBV5-1	NA	CASSLTANTNTEAFF